These T cell receptor beta chains were read from a single sample in a study of T cell responses to AZD1222 COVID-19 vaccine. The data were produced by immunoSEQ multiplex PCR, yet TCRdb's version contains in-frame clones alone and is incomplete. The table includes 70,000 to 95,000 clones, around 93% detected once. This sample comprised peripheral blood, obtained 28 days after the second AZD1222 dose. These receptors were taken from an adult who received the AZD1222 COVID-19 vaccine. The CDR3 runs from the conserved cysteine through the conserved F or W. A D gene is named only where the DNA matches it firmly. The listing skips clone size in some rows; elsewhere it reads once, few, many or a size class.

V	D	J	size	CDR3	DNA
TRBV28	.	TRBJ1-1	.	CATSDSSNTEAFF	TGTGCCACTTCGGACAGCTCGAACACTGAAGCTTTCTTT
TRBV28	TRBD2	TRBJ2-2	.	CASSRHSGSAGELFF	TGTGCCAGCAGTAGACATAGCGGGAGTGCCGGGGAGCTGTTTTTT
TRBV27	TRBD1	TRBJ1-2	.	CASRETGAANYGYTF	TGTGCCAGCAGGGAGACAGGGGCCGCTAACTATGGCTACACCTTC
TRBV28	.	TRBJ1-6	.	CASSPLQTLRDSPLHF	TGTGCCAGCAGTCCCCTCCAGACCCTCCGGGATTCACCCCTCCACTTT
TRBV5-1	.	TRBJ1-2	.	CASSQQLGSSDGYTF	TGCGCCAGCAGTCAACAGTTGGGGAGCAGCGATGGCTACACCTTC
TRBV5-1	.	TRBJ2-7	.	CASSLGGYEQYF	TGCGCCAGCAGCTTGGGTGGTTACGAGCAGTACTTC
TRBV19	TRBD1	TRBJ1-5	few	CASSTQIPDRGSSNQPQHF	TGTGCCAGTAGTACCCAAATCCCGGACAGGGGGAGTAGCAATCAGCCCCAGCATTTT
TRBV19	TRBD1	TRBJ2-1	.	CASSTTGDPYNEQFF	TGTGCCAGTAGTACAACAGGGGACCCCTACAATGAGCAGTTCTTC
TRBV28	TRBD2	TRBJ2-1	.	CASSLGTSSLYNEQFF	TGTGCCAGCAGTTTAGGGACTAGCAGCCTTTACAATGAGCAGTTCTTC
TRBV19	.	TRBJ2-7	.	CASSIAGRYEQYF	TGTGCCAGTAGTATCGCAGGGAGGTACGAGCAGTACTTC
TRBV28	.	TRBJ1-5	few	CASTPLGSQPQHF	TGTGCCAGCACCCCCCTGGGGAGCCAGCCCCAGCATTTT
TRBV6-5	TRBD2	TRBJ2-2	.	CASSELAGDGELFF	TGTGCCAGCAGCGAGTTAGCGGGAGACGGGGAGCTGTTTTTT
TRBV6-5	.	TRBJ1-1	.	CASSYGGRGEAFF	TGTGCCAGCAGTTACGGGGGCAGGGGTGAAGCTTTCTTT
TRBV27	TRBD1	TRBJ1-5	.	CASSPLSTGGPREPQHF	TGTGCCAGCAGCCCCTTATCGACAGGGGGCCCCCGGGAGCCCCAGCATTTT
TRBV6-5	.	TRBJ2-7	.	CASSYSRGAYEQYF	TGTGCCAGCAGTTACTCGCGAGGGGCCTACGAGCAGTACTTC
TRBV6-5	.	TRBJ2-3	.	CASRGTSTDTQYF	TGTGCCAGCAGGGGAACGAGCACAGATACGCAGTATTTT
TRBV9	TRBD2	TRBJ2-1	.	CASSVTSGRAGEQFF	TGTGCCAGCAGCGTCACTAGCGGGAGGGCCGGGGAGCAGTTCTTC